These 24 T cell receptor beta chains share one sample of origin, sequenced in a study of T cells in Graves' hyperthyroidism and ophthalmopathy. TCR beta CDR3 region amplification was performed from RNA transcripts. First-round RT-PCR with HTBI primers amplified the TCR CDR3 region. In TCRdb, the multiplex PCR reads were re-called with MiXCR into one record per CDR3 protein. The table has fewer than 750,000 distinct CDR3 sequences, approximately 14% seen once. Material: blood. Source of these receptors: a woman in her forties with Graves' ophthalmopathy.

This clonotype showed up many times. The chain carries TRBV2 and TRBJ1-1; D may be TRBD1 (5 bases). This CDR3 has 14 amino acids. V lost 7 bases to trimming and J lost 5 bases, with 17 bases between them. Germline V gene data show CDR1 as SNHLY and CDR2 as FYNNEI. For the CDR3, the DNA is TGTGCCAGCACTAGATTGGGGGGGAAGACTGAAGCTTTCTTT. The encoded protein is CASTRLGGKTEAFF. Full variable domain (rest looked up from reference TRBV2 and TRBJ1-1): EPEVTQTPSHQVTQMGQEVILRCVPISNHLYFYWYRQILGQKVEFLVSFYNNEISEKSEIFDDQFSVERPDGSNFTLKIRSTKLEDSAMYFCASTRLGGKTEAFFGQGTRLTVV.

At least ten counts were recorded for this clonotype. The chain's CDR3 is CASSFGLRETQYF. CDR3 coding DNA: TGTGCCAGCAGCTTCGGCTTAAGAGAGACCCAGTACTTC. J is TRBJ2-5 and V is TRBV7-8; D is uncertain. This CDR3 is 13 amino acids long. Germline V CDR1 and CDR2: SGHVS, FQNEAQ. The germline V and J ends were trimmed by 3 bases and 4 bases, with 9 bases remaining between them.

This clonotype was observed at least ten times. CDR3 sequence: CSPRDGDTGELFF. The DNA of the CDR3 is TGCAGTCCGAGGGACGGAGACACCGGGGAGCTGTTTTTT. The genes are TRBV20-1 and TRBJ2-2, with D possibly called TRBD1 or TRBD2 (5 bases each). Looked up from germline, CDR1 is DFQATT and CDR2 is SNEGSKA (reference sequence). The CDR3 covers 13 residues. V lost 8 bases, J lost 3 bases, and 13 bases lay in between.

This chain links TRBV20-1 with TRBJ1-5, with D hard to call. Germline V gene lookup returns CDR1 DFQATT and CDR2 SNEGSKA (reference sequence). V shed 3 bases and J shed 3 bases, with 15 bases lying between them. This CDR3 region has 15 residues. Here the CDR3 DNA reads TGCAGTGCTAGTGGGCACGGAGGGAACAATCAGCCCCAGCATTTT. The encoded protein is CSASGHGGNNQPQHF.

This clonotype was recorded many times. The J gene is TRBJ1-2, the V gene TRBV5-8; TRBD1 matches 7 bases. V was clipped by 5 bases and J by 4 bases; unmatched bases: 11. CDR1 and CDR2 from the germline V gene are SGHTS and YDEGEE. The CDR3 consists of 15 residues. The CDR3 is CASRSDRDNSYGYTF. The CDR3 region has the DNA TGTGCCAGCAGATCCGACAGGGATAACAGCTATGGCTACACCTTC. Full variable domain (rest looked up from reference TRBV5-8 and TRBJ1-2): EAGVTQSPTHLIKTRGQQATLRCSPISGHTSVYWYQQALGLGLQFLLWYDEGEERNRGNFPPRFSGRQFPNYSSELNVNALELEDSALYLCASRSDRDNSYGYTFGSGTRLTVV.

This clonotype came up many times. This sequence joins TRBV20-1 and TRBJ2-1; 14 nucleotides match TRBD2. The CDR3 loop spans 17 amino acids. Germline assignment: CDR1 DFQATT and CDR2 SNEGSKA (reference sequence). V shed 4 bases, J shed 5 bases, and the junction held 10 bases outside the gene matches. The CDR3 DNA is TGCAGTGCTAACCGACTAGCGGGAGGGCCCCATGACAATGAGCAGTTCTTC. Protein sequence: CSANRLAGGPHDNEQFF.

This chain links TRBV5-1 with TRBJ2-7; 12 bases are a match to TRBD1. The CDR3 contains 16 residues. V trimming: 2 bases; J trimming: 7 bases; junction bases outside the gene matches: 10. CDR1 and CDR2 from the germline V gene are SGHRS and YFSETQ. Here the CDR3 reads CASSFGGTGGAGEQYF. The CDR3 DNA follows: TGCGCCAGCAGCTTTGGCGGGACAGGGGGCGCCGGTGAGCAGTACTTC.

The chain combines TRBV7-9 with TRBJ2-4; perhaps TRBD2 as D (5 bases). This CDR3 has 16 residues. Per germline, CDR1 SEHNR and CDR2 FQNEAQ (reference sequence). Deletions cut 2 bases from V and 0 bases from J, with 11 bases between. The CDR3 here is CASSLYGEIAKNIQYF. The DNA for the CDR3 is TGTGCCAGCAGCTTATACGGGGAAATAGCCAAAAACATTCAGTACTTC.

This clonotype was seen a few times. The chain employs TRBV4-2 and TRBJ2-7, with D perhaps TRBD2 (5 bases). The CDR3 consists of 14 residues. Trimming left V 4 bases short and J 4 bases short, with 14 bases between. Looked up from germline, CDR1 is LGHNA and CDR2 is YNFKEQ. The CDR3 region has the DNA TGTGCCAGCAGCCCGGATATAGCGAATTACGAGCAGTACTTC. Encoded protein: CASSPDIANYEQYF.

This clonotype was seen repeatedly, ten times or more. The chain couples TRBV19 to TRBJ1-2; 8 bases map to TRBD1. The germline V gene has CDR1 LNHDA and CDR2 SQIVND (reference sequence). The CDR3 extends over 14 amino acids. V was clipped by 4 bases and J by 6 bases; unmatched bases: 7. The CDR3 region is CASSTGQGWNGYTF. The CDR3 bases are TGTGCCAGTAGTACAGGACAGGGATGGAATGGCTACACCTTC.

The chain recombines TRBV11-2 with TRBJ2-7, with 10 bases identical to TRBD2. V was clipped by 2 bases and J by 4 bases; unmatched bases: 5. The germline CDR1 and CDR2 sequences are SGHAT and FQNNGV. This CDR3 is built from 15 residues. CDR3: CASSLMLAGVYEQYF. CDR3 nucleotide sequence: TGTGCCAGCAGCTTAATGCTAGCGGGAGTTTACGAGCAGTACTTC.

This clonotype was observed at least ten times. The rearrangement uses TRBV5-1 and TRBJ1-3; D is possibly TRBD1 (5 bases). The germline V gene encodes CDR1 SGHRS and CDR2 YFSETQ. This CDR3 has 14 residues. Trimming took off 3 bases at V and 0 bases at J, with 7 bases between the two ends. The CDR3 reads CASSSGPSGNTIYF. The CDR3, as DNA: TGCGCCAGCAGCTCGGGACCCTCTGGAAACACCATATATTTT. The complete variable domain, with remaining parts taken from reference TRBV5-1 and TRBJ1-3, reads KAGVTQTPRYLIKTRGQQVTLSCSPISGHRSVSWYQQTPGQGLQFLFEYFSETQRNKGNFPGRFSGRQFSNSRSEMNVSTLELGDSALYLCASSSGPSGNTIYFGEGSWLTVV.

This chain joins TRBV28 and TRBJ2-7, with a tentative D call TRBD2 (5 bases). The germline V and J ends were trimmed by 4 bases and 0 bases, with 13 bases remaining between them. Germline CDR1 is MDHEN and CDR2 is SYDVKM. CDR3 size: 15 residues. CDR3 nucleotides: TGTGCCAGCAGTTCAGCGGTGGTCTCCTCCTACGAGCAGTACTTC. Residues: CASSSAVVSSYEQYF.

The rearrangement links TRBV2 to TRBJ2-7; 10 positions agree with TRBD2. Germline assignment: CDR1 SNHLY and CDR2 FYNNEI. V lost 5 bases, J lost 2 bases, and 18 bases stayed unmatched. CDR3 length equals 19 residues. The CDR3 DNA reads TGTGCCAGCAGTCATCCTCCTAGGACTAGCGGCTTTACGACCTACGAGCAGTACTTC. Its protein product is CASSHPPRTSGFTTYEQYF. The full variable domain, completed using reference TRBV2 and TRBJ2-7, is EPEVTQTPSHQVTQMGQEVILRCVPISNHLYFYWYRQILGQKVEFLVSFYNNEISEKSEIFDDQFSVERPDGSNFTLKIRSTKLEDSAMYFCASSHPPRTSGFTTYEQYFGPGTRLTVT.

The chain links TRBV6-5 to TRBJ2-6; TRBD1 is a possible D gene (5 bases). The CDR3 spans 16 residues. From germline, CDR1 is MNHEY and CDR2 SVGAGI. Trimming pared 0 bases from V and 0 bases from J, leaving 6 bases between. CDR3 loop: CASSYSTVSGANVLTF. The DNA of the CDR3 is TGTGCCAGCAGTTACTCGACAGTCTCTGGGGCCAACGTCCTGACTTTC.

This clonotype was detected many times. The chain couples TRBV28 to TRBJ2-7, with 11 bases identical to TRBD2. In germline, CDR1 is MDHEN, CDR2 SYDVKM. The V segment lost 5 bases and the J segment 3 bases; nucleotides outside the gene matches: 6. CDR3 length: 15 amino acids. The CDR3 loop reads CASSPPGLAVYEQYF. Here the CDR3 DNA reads TGTGCCAGCAGTCCCCCGGGACTAGCGGTCTACGAGCAGTACTTC. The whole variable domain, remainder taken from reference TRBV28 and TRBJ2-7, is DVKVTQSSRYLVKRTGEKVFLECVQDMDHENMFWYRQDPGLGLRLIYFSYDVKMKEKGDIPEGYSVSREKKERFSLILESASTNQTSMYLCASSPPGLAVYEQYFGPGTRLTVT.

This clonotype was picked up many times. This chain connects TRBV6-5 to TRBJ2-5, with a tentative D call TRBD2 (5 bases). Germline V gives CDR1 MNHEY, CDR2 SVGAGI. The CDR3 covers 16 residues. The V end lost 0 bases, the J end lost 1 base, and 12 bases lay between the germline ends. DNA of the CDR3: TGTGCCAGCAGTTACTCGAGTCCGGGGTCCCAAGAGACCCAGTACTTC. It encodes CASSYSSPGSQETQYF.

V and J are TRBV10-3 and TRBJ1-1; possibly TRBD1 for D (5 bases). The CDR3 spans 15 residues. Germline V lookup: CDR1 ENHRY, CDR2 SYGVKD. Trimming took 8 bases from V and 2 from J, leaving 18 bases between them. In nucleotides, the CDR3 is TGTGCCATCGGGGACCCACGGGACGTCAACACTGAAGCTTTCTTT. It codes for CAIGDPRDVNTEAFF.

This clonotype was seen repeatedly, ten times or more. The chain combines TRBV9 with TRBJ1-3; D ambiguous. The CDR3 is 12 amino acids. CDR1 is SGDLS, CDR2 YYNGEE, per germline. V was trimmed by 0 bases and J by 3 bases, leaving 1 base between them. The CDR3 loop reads CASSVGGNTIYF. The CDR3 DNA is TGTGCCAGCAGCGTAGGTGGAAACACCATATATTTT. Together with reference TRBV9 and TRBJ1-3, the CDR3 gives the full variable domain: DSGVTQTPKHLITATGQRVTLRCSPRSGDLSVYWYQQSLDQGLQFLIQYYNGEERAKGNILERFSAQQFPDLHSELNLSSLELGDSALYFCASSVGGNTIYFGEGSWLTVV.

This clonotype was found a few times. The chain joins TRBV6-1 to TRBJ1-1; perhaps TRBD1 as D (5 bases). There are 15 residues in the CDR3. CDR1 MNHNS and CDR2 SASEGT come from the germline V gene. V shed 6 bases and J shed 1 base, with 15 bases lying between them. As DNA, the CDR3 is TGTGCCAGCAGAGGGGCCGGAACAGCGAACACTGAAGCTTTCTTT. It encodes CASRGAGTANTEAFF.

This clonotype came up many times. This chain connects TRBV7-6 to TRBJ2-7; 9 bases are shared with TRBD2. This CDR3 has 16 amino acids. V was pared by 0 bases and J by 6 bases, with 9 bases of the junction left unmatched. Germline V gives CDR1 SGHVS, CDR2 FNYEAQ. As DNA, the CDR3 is TGTGCCAGCAGCTTAGCGCCAGCGGGAGGACCAGGCGAGCAGTACTTC. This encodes CASSLAPAGGPGEQYF.

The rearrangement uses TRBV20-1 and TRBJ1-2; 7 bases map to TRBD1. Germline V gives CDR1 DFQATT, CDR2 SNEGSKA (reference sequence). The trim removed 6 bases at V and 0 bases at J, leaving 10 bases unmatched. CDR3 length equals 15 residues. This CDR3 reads CSADRVEEANYGYTF. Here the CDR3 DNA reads TGCAGTGCCGACAGGGTAGAGGAAGCTAACTATGGCTACACCTTC.

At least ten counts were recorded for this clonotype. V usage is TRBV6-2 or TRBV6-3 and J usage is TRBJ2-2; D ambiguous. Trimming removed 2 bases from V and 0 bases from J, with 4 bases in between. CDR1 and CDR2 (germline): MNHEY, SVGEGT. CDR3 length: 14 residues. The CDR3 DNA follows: TGTGCCAGCAGTTACAGTTCGAACACCGGGGAGCTGTTTTTT. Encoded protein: CASSYSSNTGELFF.

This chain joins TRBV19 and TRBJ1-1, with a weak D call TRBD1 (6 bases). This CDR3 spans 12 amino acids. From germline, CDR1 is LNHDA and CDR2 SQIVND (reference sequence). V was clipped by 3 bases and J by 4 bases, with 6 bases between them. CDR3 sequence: CASSMGATEAFF. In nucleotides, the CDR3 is TGTGCCAGTAGTATGGGGGCCACTGAAGCTTTCTTT.